The 22 T cell receptor beta chains in this list originate from one sample, sequenced in a study of PD-1 blockade in classical Hodgkin lymphoma. Time point meaning: cycle 4 day 1 (C4D1), after about 6 weeks of nivolumab. Patients all relapsed after autologous stem cell transplantation, and there was variation in brentuximab vedotin exposure. The table came from immunoSEQ multiplex PCR; TCRdb's copy has only in-frame clones and leaves some out. The sample has some 53,000 clones, about 89% seen once. Sequenced material: peripheral blood mononuclear cells (PBMCs), taken before the fourth cycle of nivolumab. The receptors were sampled from a human donor with classical Hodgkin lymphoma.

The V gene is TRBV11-1, the J gene TRBJ2-7; weak D call: TRBD2 (7 bases). This CDR3 is built from 15 residues. Trimming cost V 2 bases and J 6 bases, with 17 bases left between them. Per germline, CDR1 SGHAT and CDR2 FQDESV (reference sequence). CDR3 coding DNA: TGTGCCAGCAGCTTAATCGAGGGGGGGCCAATCGAGCAGTACTTC. As protein: CASSLIEGGPIEQYF.

The chain is built from TRBV29-1 and TRBJ1-1; D uncertain. With 6 bases removed from V and 5 bases from J, the gap between germline ends came to 7 bases. Germline assignment: CDR1 SQVTM and CDR2 ANQGSEA. The CDR3 is 10 amino acids. As DNA, the CDR3 is TGCAGCGTCCTAGGTACTGAAGCTTTCTTT. Its protein product is CSVLGTEAFF. Together with reference TRBV29-1 and TRBJ1-1, the CDR3 gives the full variable domain: SAVISQKPSRDICQRGTSLTIQCQVDSQVTMMFWYRQQPGQSLTLIATANQGSEATYESGFVIDKFPISRPNLTFSTLTVSNMSPEDSSIYLCSVLGTEAFFGQGTRLTVV.

The chain links TRBV4-1 to TRBJ2-1, with D perhaps TRBD1 (5 bases). The CDR3 consists of 12 residues. The V gene's germline CDR1 is MGHRA and CDR2 YSYEKL. V dropped 1 base and J dropped 7 bases, with 5 bases sitting between them. This CDR3 is CASSQGTNEQFF. The CDR3 region has the DNA TGCGCCAGCAGCCAAGGGACAAATGAGCAGTTCTTC.

The chain has TRBV7-8 and TRBJ2-3; D might be TRBD2 (6 bases). Trimming removed 1 base from V and 6 bases from J, with 14 bases in between. CDR3 size: 15 residues. The germline V gene encodes CDR1 SGHVS and CDR2 FQNEAQ. The CDR3 is CASSLVGRGMDTQYF. The CDR3 region has the DNA TGTGCCAGCAGCTTAGTGGGACGGGGGATGGATACGCAGTATTTT.

The J gene is TRBJ2-6, the V gene TRBV9; tentatively, D is TRBD2 (5 bases). The CDR3 has 15 amino acids. Per germline, CDR1 SGDLS and CDR2 YYNGEE. Trimming took 2 bases from V and 0 from J, leaving 6 bases between them. The CDR3 DNA is TGTGCCAGCAGCGTCGGGGACTCTGGGGCCAACGTCCTGACTTTC. This codes for CASSVGDSGANVLTF.

The chain uses TRBV15 and TRBJ1-1; D perhaps matches TRBD1 (5 bases). Trimming left V 2 bases short and J 7 bases short, with 17 bases between. Germline assignment: CDR1 LNHNV and CDR2 YYDKDF (reference sequence). This CDR3 comprises 15 residues. The CDR3: CATSRSGGKSGEAFF. CDR3 DNA sequence: TGTGCCACCAGCAGATCTGGGGGTAAGTCAGGTGAAGCTTTCTTT.

V gene TRBV7-8 combines with J gene TRBJ2-3; D remains ambiguous. CDR3 length: 15 residues. Germline CDR1 reads SGHVS; CDR2 reads FQNEAQ. V was clipped by 2 bases and J by 0 bases, with 9 bases between them. Here the CDR3 reads CASSLRRISTDTQYF. The CDR3 DNA reads as TGTGCCAGCAGCTTAAGACGGATTAGCACAGATACGCAGTATTTT.

The rearrangement joins TRBV7-3 to TRBJ2-1; 7 bases agree with TRBD2. The CDR3 is made up of 12 amino acids. Unmatched junction bases numbered 3, after V lost 4 bases and J lost 9 bases. CDR1 and CDR2 from the germline V gene are SGHTA and FQGTGA. The CDR3 DNA reads as TGTGCCAGCAGCTCGGAGCGGGGTGAGCAGTTCTTC. This gives the protein CASSSERGEQFF. Looking up the rest from reference TRBV7-3 and TRBJ2-1 gives the full variable domain: GAGVSQTPSNKVTEKGKYVELRCDPISGHTALYWYRQSLGQGPEFLIYFQGTGAADDSGLPNDRFFAVRPEGSVSTLKIQRTERGDSAVYLCASSSERGEQFFGPGTRLTVL.

This clone was seen only once. This chain connects TRBV6-5 to TRBJ2-3; 12 bases match TRBD2. The CDR3 sequence is 16 residues long. The ends lost 4 bases at V and 2 bases at J; junction bases unmatched: 4. Looked up from germline, CDR1 is MNHEY and CDR2 is SVGAGI. The CDR3 DNA reads TGTGCCAGCAGTTTACGACTAGCGGGAGTCACAGATACGCAGTATTTT. Translating gives CASSLRLAGVTDTQYF.

This clone was seen only once. The V call is TRBV19, the J call TRBJ2-1; TRBD2 agrees at 13 bases. V lost 4 bases and J lost 7; bases outside the gene matches: 10. The CDR3 contains 17 residues. The germline V gene encodes CDR1 LNHDA and CDR2 SQIVND (reference sequence). The DNA of the CDR3 is TGTGCCAGTAGTAACCACATCGGACTAGCGGGAGTTAATGAGCAGTTCTTC. Its translation: CASSNHIGLAGVNEQFF.

This chain joins TRBV9 and TRBJ1-1, with D hard to call. The CDR3 covers 13 residues. Germline CDR1 reads SGDLS; CDR2 reads YYNGEE. V was trimmed by 0 bases and J by 0 bases, leaving 3 bases between them. The CDR3 nucleotides are TGTGCCAGCAGCGTAGCGCTGAACACTGAAGCTTTCTTT. Translating it yields CASSVALNTEAFF.

In this sample, this clone turned up once. The chain combines TRBV5-1 with TRBJ2-1; 8 positions agree with TRBD2. CDR1 and CDR2 from the germline V gene are SGHRS and YFSETQ. CDR3 size: 15 residues. J was trimmed by 10 bases and V by 4 bases; bases with no gene match: 13. The CDR3 DNA reads as TGCGCCAGCAGCATACCGGGACTAGTAAGAGGCGAGCAGTTCTTC. Translation: CASSIPGLVRGEQFF.

V gene TRBV6-4 combines with J gene TRBJ2-3; TRBD1 agrees at 7 bases. The V segment lost 5 bases and the J segment 4 bases; nucleotides outside the gene matches: 12. The CDR3 runs to 16 residues. Looked up from germline, CDR1 is MRHNA and CDR2 is SNTAGT. CDR3 sequence reads: CASSNEIRQGSDTQYF. Here the CDR3 DNA reads TGTGCCAGCAGTAACGAAATTCGACAGGGATCAGATACGCAGTATTTT.

The chain employs TRBV2 and TRBJ2-5; 9 nucleotides align to TRBD2. The CDR3 loop spans 14 amino acids. Germline V lookup: CDR1 SNHLY, CDR2 FYNNEI. After removal of 6 bases from V and 5 bases from J, the junction contained 7 bases not matched to a gene. The CDR3 DNA is TGTGCCAGCAGATCGGGACTAGCTGGTGAGACCCAGTACTTC. It encodes CASRSGLAGETQYF.

This clone appeared a single time. The chain's CDR3 is CASRRETGGNSPLHF. The CDR3 DNA reads TGTGCCAGCAGGAGGGAGACAGGGGGAAATTCACCCCTCCACTTT. This chain joins TRBV2 and TRBJ1-6, with 9 positions matching TRBD1. This CDR3 spans 15 amino acids. V dropped 6 bases and J dropped 7; count of bases not matched to a gene: 7. The germline V gene has CDR1 SNHLY and CDR2 FYNNEI.

J is TRBJ2-3 and V is TRBV9, with TRBD2 matching over 10 bases. Germline assignment: CDR1 SGDLS and CDR2 YYNGEE. The CDR3 has 16 residues. V dropped 0 bases and J dropped 3; count of bases not matched to a gene: 4. CDR3 in amino acids: CASSVGAGGLTDTQYF. The CDR3, as DNA: TGTGCCAGCAGCGTAGGAGCGGGGGGGCTGACAGATACGCAGTATTTT. Complete variable domain (other parts from reference TRBV9 and TRBJ2-3): DSGVTQTPKHLITATGQRVTLRCSPRSGDLSVYWYQQSLDQGLQFLIQYYNGEERAKGNILERFSAQQFPDLHSELNLSSLELGDSALYFCASSVGAGGLTDTQYFGPGTRLTVL.

The chain couples TRBV9 to TRBJ2-7; 7 bases are shared with TRBD1. Germline CDR1 is SGDLS and CDR2 is YYNGEE. The CDR3 length is 15 residues. The V segment lost 4 bases and the J segment 4 bases; nucleotides outside the gene matches: 11. Here the CDR3 reads CASSFAGTVVYEQYF. The CDR3 coding sequence is TGTGCCAGCAGCTTTGCCGGGACAGTTGTATACGAGCAGTACTTC.

The chain recombines TRBV28 with TRBJ1-3; weak D call: TRBD1 (5 bases). The CDR3 extends over 16 amino acids. Trimming left V 3 bases short and J 0 bases short, with 12 bases between. Germline loops: CDR1 MDHEN, CDR2 SYDVKM. CDR3 sequence reads: CASSLAGTFSGNTIYF. DNA of the CDR3: TGTGCCAGCAGTTTGGCAGGGACCTTCTCTGGAAACACCATATATTTT.

The chain couples TRBV19 to TRBJ1-5; D remains unclear. Deletions cut 5 bases from V and 6 bases from J, with 5 bases between. Germline lookup yields CDR1 LNHDA and CDR2 SQIVND (reference sequence). The CDR3 runs 11 residues. CDR3 sequence (DNA): TGTGCCAGTAGTGCGGGTCAGCCCCAGCATTTT. This encodes CASSAGQPQHF.

J is TRBJ2-2 and V is TRBV7-8; D is unresolved. This CDR3 comprises 15 residues. V lost 1 base, J lost 5 bases, and 11 bases lay in between. Germline CDR1 SGHVS, CDR2 FQNEAQ. CDR3 DNA: TGTGCCAGCAGCTTAGGTCTTACTGAGACCGGGGAGCTGTTTTTT. Protein sequence: CASSLGLTETGELFF.

V is TRBV6-1 and J is TRBJ1-5, with D maybe TRBD1 (5 bases). CDR1 and CDR2 (germline): MNHNS, SASEGT. The CDR3 length is 12 residues. Trimming removed 8 bases at V and 5 bases at J, with 10 bases between. CDR3 DNA: TGTGCCAGCGAAGGGGACTATCAGCCCCAGCATTTT. Amino acid sequence: CASEGDYQPQHF.

The chain has TRBV6-4 and TRBJ2-1; 8 positions match TRBD2. Losses at the gene ends were 3 bases for V and 2 bases for J; bases not matched to a gene: 3. CDR1 MRHNA and CDR2 SNTAGT come from the germline V gene. The CDR3 consists of 15 residues. CDR3 sequence (DNA): TGTGCCAGCAGTGATAAAGCGGGAGCCTACAATGAGCAGTTCTTC. Its translation is CASSDKAGAYNEQFF.